A single sample gave rise to the 5 T cell receptor beta chains below, sequenced in a study of T cell responses to AZD1222 COVID-19 vaccine. The data were produced by immunoSEQ multiplex PCR, yet TCRdb's version contains in-frame clones alone and is incomplete. In the table there are about 110,000 clones, 89% of which are singletons. The sample consisted of peripheral blood, taken on day 0 of MenACWY control vaccination. These receptors were collected from an adult in good health.

CDR3 DNA sequence: TGTGCCGCTAACCGCCGTTGGAACACTGAAGCTTTCTTT. Protein sequence: CAANRRWNTEAFF. This chain links TRBV6-5 with TRBJ1-1; D gene ambiguous. The CDR3 spans 13 residues. Germline V gene lookup returns CDR1 MNHEY and CDR2 SVGAGI. V was cut by 11 bases and J by 1 base, with 14 bases left in between.

The J gene is TRBJ2-7, the V gene TRBV5-1; TRBD1 aligns across 10 bases. Germline V gives CDR1 SGHRS, CDR2 YFSETQ. This CDR3 has 15 amino acids. Trimming cost V 1 base and J 6 bases; bases outside gene matches: 7. The CDR3 DNA reads as TGCGCCAGCAGCTTGAGAGGGACAGGGGCGGTCGAGCAGTACTTC. Protein sequence: CASSLRGTGAVEQYF.

This clone is medium-sized (0.01 to 0.1%) within its sample. This chain links TRBV5-6 with TRBJ1-2; D is unclear. Trimming left V 0 bases short and J 4 bases short, with 7 bases between. CDR3 length equals 13 residues. Germline CDR1 reads SGHDT; CDR2 reads YYEEEE. CDR3 nucleotides: TGTGCCAGCAGCTTGGCCACCCGCTATGGCTACACCTTC. Its translation: CASSLATRYGYTF.

The chain joins TRBV3-1 (or the pseudogene TRBV3-2) to TRBJ1-2, with no clear D. Deletions cut 4 bases from V and 6 bases from J, with 21 bases between. The CDR3 runs 16 residues. CDR1 is LGHDT, CDR2 YNNKEL, per germline (reference sequence). The CDR3 DNA sequence: TGTGCCAGCAGCCGCCTGACCATCCCAGATAGGAATGGCTACACCTTC. It codes for CASSRLTIPDRNGYTF.

The V gene is TRBV11-2, the J gene TRBJ1-4; D uncertain. The CDR3 covers 14 residues. Trimming removed 2 bases from V and 6 bases from J, with 10 bases in between. In germline, CDR1 is SGHAT, CDR2 FQNNGV. CDR3 nucleotides: TGTGCCAGCAGCTTATACCTCCAGGATGAAAAACTGTTTTTT. As protein: CASSLYLQDEKLFF.